This T cell receptor beta chain was profiled in a study of glioma-infiltrating T cells. Overall study context: Presurgical dexamethasone in glioma patients lasted six or fewer days. Blood libraries targeted about 4.5- to 11-fold coverage of 750,000 to 1,000,000 T cells.

This clonotype showed up just once. An end of the junction does not agree with germline; a read error may underlie this. The CDR3 extends over 11 amino acids. Per the germline V gene, CDR1 is MNHNS and CDR2 is SASEGT. The iRepertoire nested amplicon-rescue multiplex PCR amplified TCR alpha and beta CDR3s from RNA. A single record per CDR3 protein comes from TCRdb applying MiXCR to the multiplex PCR reads. This table holds approximately 400,000 distinct CDR3 sequences, around 45% found once. This sequence joins TRBV6-1 and TRBJ2-2, with a possible D match to TRBD2 (6 bases). This clonotype originated in a human donor with low-grade glioma or glioblastoma, undergoing nonglioma brain surgery, or in good health (not recorded which). Sequences were obtained from glioma tissue, nonneoplastic brain tissue, or PBMCs (not recorded which). CDR3 amino acids: CASSSHGEVFF. The CDR3 DNA reads TGTGCCAGCAGTTCCCACGGGGAGGTGTTTTTT.